This TCR beta chain comes out of a study of shared clonotypes between healthy human individuals. Sequencing was performed with immunoSEQ multiplex PCR; in TCRdb, only in-frame clones are kept and a portion is missing. The data contain roughly 410,000 clones, 90% to 98% of them singletons. Findings and limits, study-wide: An anticipated effect of sequencing depth on clonotype sharing among donors was recognized. Shared across several donors were around 5% of the naive CD4 clonotypes.

As to this clone: Its antigen is unidentified.

Combination of CD45RO+ cells with CCR7-negative CD45RA+ TemRA cells was used for CD8 memory. This sequence was found in a man aged 25 to 40 in good health. The sequenced material came from memory CD8+ T cells sorted from blood. Stated subset: CD45RO+ cells pooled with CCR7-negative TemRA cells.

Here the CDR3 DNA reads TGTGCCAGCTCACCCTACGGGAAGCAGGGAGAGACCCAGTACTTC. Protein: CASSPYGKQGETQYF. V is TRBV18 and J is TRBJ2-5, with D perhaps TRBD1 or TRBD2 (5 bases each). CDR1 and CDR2 from the germline V gene are KGHSH and LQKENI. The CDR3 has 15 amino acids. The V and J ends lost 3 bases and 4 bases respectively, with 15 bases between them.